This TCR beta chain was identified during a study of blood T cell repertoires in COVID-19 (dated by TCRdb to 2020 to 2021). At the level of the whole study: Samples covering the acute and convalescent phases of COVID-19 were provided by collaborators in the United States, Italy and Spain. Where available, HLA class I and class II types were obtained from metadata supplied by the sample provider rather than from assay-based typing. A de-identified subject ID, COVID-19 status, age in years and sex were almost always included in the sample metadata. The samples were drawn from two sources: the first 160 participants of the ongoing ImmuneRACE study, and 1,254 subjects contributed by 6 global collaborators. The prospective study material was composed of cDNA or gDNA derived from T cells, B-cell-depleted T cells, or PBMCs. The dataset comprised deeply sampled blood TCRbeta repertoires from subjects exposed to, actively infected with, or recovered from COVID-19. The repertoires were made available in a free public database intended to serve as a resource for research on the immune response to SARS-CoV-2. What the authors observed across the whole study: Clinical and demographic metadata were provided uncurated, with the amount varying by source and participant.

In the prospective study, participants were about 18 to 95 years old, resided in about two dozen geographic areas of the United States, and were enrolled through a virtual design. Cohort assignment in the prospective study relied on participant-reported clinical history from a screening survey and a study questionnaire. Recovered participants in ImmuneRACE Cohort 3 were defined by two consecutive negative NP/OP PCR tests, clearance by a healthcare professional, or resolution of symptoms. Each participant in the prospective study had whole blood, serum and a nasopharyngeal or oropharyngeal swab collected by mobile phlebotomists. Over a roughly 2-month period, participants in the prospective study had the option of providing additional blood draws and questionnaires. Before DNA extraction, blood samples from the prospective study were shipped at room temperature or frozen. TCRbeta CDR3 regions were amplified from genomic DNA by means of the immunoSEQ Assay, a bias-controlled multiplex PCR. As for how the authors treated the data: The number of nucleated cells in each sample was estimated from the amplification of reference gene primers within the assay. To quantify the absolute abundance of each unique TCRbeta CDR3 rearrangement, sequence reads were collapsed and filtered. For each sample, productive Simpson clonality was calculated as the square root of Simpson's diversity index across productive rearrangements. What TCRdb holds here is the immuneACCESS table cut down to in-frame rearrangements. Part of the clones is not present; checked against another copy, under half of the missing clones reflect an unresolved V gene, and the others are unexplained. For V, J and clone size, that table is used; D and trimming come from the DNA. For this sample there are about 250,000 clones; 80% to 90% appear just once. Around 16% of the sample rests with the top ten.

Spanning cysteine to phenylalanine, the CDR3 consists of 14 amino acids. Only CDR3 DNA is held: 42 bases, read in frame from base 1. According to the germline V gene (reference sequence), CDR1 reads LGHDT and CDR2 reads YNNKEL. V lost 4 bases and J lost 8 bases; the stretch between them is 17 bases long. In the case of this clone: Its antigen is not yet known. One base away there is no much larger clone; base qualities are not given.

The source is a man between 18 and 29 years old who had recovered from COVID-19. The rearranged chain carries TRBV3-1 (or the pseudogene TRBV3-2) and TRBJ1-1; the D gene cannot be named for sure. The sequencing sample was made of PBMCs or T cells enriched from blood (not recorded which). The CDR3 protein sequence reads: CASSPWEQRREAFF. The bases are TGTGCCAGCAGCCCCTGGGAGCAGCGTCGGGAAGCTTTCTTT.